This T cell receptor beta chain originates from a study of regulatory T cells in long-lasting Graves disease. This sample's time point: newly diagnosed GD, antithyroid drugs for less than 3 months. Preparation of the TCR library used RNA extracted from PBMCs. The authors drew roughly 8.1 milliliters of peripheral blood into EDTA tubes. Assembly of TCR beta libraries relied on iRepertoire HTBI primers together with Arm-PCR of CDR3 regions. TCRdb independently ran MiXCR on the multiplex PCR reads; one entry per CDR3 protein. Here the sample spans roughly 380,000 distinct CDR3 sequences, 15% being singletons. V was pared by 5 bases and J by 9 bases, with 13 bases of the junction left unmatched. The CDR3 loop spans 15 amino acids. Germline assignment: CDR1 MDHEN and CDR2 SYDVKM.

The sequence was obtained from a female donor with Graves disease. The rearrangement uses TRBV28 and TRBJ2-1; 7 positions agree with TRBD1. This specimen was peripheral blood mononuclear cells (PBMCs), taken at new diagnosis, from a patient treated with antithyroid drugs. CDR3 region: CASSARDRPLSEQFF. CDR3 nucleotide sequence: TGTGCCAGCAGTGCCCGGGACAGACCCCTTAGTGAGCAGTTCTTC.